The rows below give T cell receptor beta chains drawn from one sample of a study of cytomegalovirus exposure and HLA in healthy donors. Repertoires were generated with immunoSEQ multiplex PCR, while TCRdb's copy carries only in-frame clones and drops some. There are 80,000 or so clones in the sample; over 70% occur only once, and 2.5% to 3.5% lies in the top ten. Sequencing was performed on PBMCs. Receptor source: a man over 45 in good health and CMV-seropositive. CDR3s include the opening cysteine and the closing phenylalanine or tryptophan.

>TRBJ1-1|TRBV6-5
CASSQDRLNTEAFF
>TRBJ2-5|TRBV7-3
CASSLIGRTGGETQYF
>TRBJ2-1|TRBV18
CASSPTSGRSYNEQFF
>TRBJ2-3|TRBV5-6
CASSRGLAGVGDTQYF
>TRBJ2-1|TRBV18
CASSPPRDGLNEQFF
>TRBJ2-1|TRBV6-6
CASSYGGRDYNEQFF
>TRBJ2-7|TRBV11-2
CASSLDRLYEQYF
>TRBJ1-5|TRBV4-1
CASSQGALSQRTDNQPQHF
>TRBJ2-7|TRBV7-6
CASSSSYRDMYF
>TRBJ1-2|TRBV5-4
CASSFWDRRTNYGYTF
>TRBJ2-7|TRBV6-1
CASSLDRGGYEQYF
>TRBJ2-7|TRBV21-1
CASSLRGRSSSSYEQYF
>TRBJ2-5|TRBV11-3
CASRMDSGWAQYF
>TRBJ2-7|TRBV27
CASSQKEGPYEQYF
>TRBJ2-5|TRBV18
CASSPPTPRETQYF
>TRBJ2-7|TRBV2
CASIKPRGYEQYF
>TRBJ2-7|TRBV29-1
CSVAHLQVPPLSLDF
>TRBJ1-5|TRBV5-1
CASSLDISQPQHF
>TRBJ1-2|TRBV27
CASSLGRGYGYTF
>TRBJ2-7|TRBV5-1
CASSLGLAGVEQYF
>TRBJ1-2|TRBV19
CASRTGQGEYDGYTF
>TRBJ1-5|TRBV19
CASSPGPQGAYQPQHF
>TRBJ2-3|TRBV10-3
CAISETADTQYF
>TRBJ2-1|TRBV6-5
CASSYSSASGSGEQFF
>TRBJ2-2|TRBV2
CASSEAAGELFF
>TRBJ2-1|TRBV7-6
CASSLAEPSGTFGNEQFF
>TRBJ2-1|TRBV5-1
CASSLGLAGVSYNEQFF
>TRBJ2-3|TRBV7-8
CASRSRGGRKDTQYF
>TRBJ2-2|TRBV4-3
CASSQDPPTGGDTGELFF
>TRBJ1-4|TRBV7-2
CASSPLQKGEKLFF
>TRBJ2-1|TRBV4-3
CASSQDETAYNEQFF